A single sample gave rise to the 10 T cell receptor beta chains below, sequenced in a study of T-cell reconstitution after alpha-beta-depleted transplantation in children. Library preparation (for TCRbeta) was performed with unique molecular identifiers. One entry per CDR3 protein results from TCRdb running MiXCR on the PCR reads. Of 200,000 to 250,000 distinct CDR3 sequences in the sample, about 9.5% were seen once. The sample consisted of PBMCs from the stem cell graft donor, taken from the stem cell graft. These TCRs come from a human donor who donated a stem cell graft to a child with acute lymphoblastic leukemia.

In its sample, this clonotype was seen many times. V gene TRBV7-9 combines with J gene TRBJ2-1; 9 nucleotides agree with TRBD2. Looked up from germline, CDR1 is SEHNR and CDR2 is FQNEAQ (reference sequence). The junction had 10 bases not matched to a gene; V was cut back by 1 base and J by 0 bases. The CDR3 totals 19 residues. The CDR3 loop is CASSLVLSGGPSSYNEQFF. DNA of the CDR3: TGTGCCAGCAGCTTAGTTCTTAGCGGGGGCCCGAGCTCCTACAATGAGCAGTTCTTC. Full variable domain (missing parts from reference TRBV7-9 and TRBJ2-1): DTGVSQNPRHKITKRGQNVTFRCDPISEHNRLYWYRQTLGQGPEFLTYFQNEAQLEKSRLLSDRFSAERPKGSFSTLEIQRTEQGDSAMYLCASSLVLSGGPSSYNEQFFGPGTRLTVL.

This clonotype was recorded many times. The rearrangement joins TRBV20-1 to TRBJ1-1, with 11 bases that match TRBD1. V gave up 6 bases and J gave up 7 bases; unmatched junction bases: 10. CDR3 length equals 14 residues. Germline V gene sequence: CDR1 DFQATT, CDR2 SNEGSKA (reference sequence). The chain's CDR3 is CSAPIPDRGHEAFF. In DNA, the CDR3 is TGCAGTGCCCCCATACCGGACAGGGGGCATGAAGCTTTCTTT.

This clonotype was seen at least ten times. The chain uses TRBV11-3 and TRBJ2-3; D gene uncertain. This CDR3 is built from 18 residues. Per the germline V gene, CDR1 is SGHNT and CDR2 is YENEEA. V lost 1 base and J 6 bases, leaving 23 bases between the germline ends. DNA of the CDR3: TGTGCCAGCAGCTTAGTCGGGTCCCGACTTAACCAAGGGGATACGCAGTATTTT. Its protein is CASSLVGSRLNQGDTQYF.

The gene calls are TRBV6-1 and TRBJ1-2; TRBD1 matches at 11 bases. CDR1 MNHNS and CDR2 SASEGT come from the germline V gene. The V gene end was trimmed by 4 bases and the J gene end by 7 bases; junction bases not matched to a gene: 5. CDR3 length: 14 residues. CDR3 in amino acids: CASSAGQGASGYTF. CDR3 nucleotide sequence: TGTGCCAGCAGTGCAGGACAGGGGGCATCTGGCTACACCTTC.

This clonotype was observed a handful of times. V and J are TRBV6-1 and TRBJ2-4; 7 bases align to TRBD2. With 6 bases clipped from V and 5 bases from J, the junction kept 19 bases outside the gene matches. The germline V gene has CDR1 MNHNS and CDR2 SASEGT. The CDR3 length is 18 residues. CDR3 in DNA: TGTGCCAGCAGCCAGAGGCTGTTCGGGGAGGGGAGGGAAAACATTCAGTACTTC. Its translation: CASSQRLFGEGRENIQYF.

This clonotype was counted between two and nine times. The V and J genes are TRBV30 and TRBJ2-3; 10 nucleotides match TRBD2. Germline V gene data show CDR1 as GTSNPN and CDR2 as SVGIG (reference sequence). This CDR3 has 16 residues. J gave up 0 bases and V 1 base, and 4 bases lay outside the gene matches. The CDR3 protein is CAWSATSGASTDTQYF. In DNA, the CDR3 is TGTGCCTGGAGTGCTACTAGCGGGGCGAGCACAGATACGCAGTATTTT.

This clonotype occurred many times. This chain uses TRBV10-3 with TRBJ2-2; maybe TRBD2 (5 bases). The CDR3 is 15 amino acids. Trimming took 6 bases from V and 5 from J, leaving 16 bases between them. Germline CDR1 reads ENHRY; CDR2 reads SYGVKD. The CDR3 spells CAIRLGTSETGELFF. The DNA of the CDR3 is TGTGCCATCAGACTAGGAACCTCGGAGACCGGGGAGCTGTTTTTT.

This clonotype was seen a few times. The CDR3 region has the DNA TGTGCCACCAGTGTGGCGGGCACAGATACGCAGTATTTT. This translates into CATSVAGTDTQYF. J is TRBJ2-3 and V is TRBV24-1; D unresolved. CDR3 length: 13 residues. The germline CDR1 and CDR2 sequences are KGHDR and SFDVKD. V lost 5 bases, J lost 1 base, and 6 bases lay in between.

The chain is built from TRBV7-9 and TRBJ2-7; D remains unclear. Germline CDR1 reads SEHNR; CDR2 reads FQNEAQ (reference sequence). The CDR3 is 13 amino acids. V gave up 4 bases and J gave up 6 bases, with 13 bases separating them. The CDR3 DNA reads as TGTGCCAGCAGCTCTGCCGGATCCCCCGAGCAGTACTTC. This translates into CASSSAGSPEQYF.

This clonotype was seen at least ten times. The chain combines TRBV20-1 with TRBJ2-1; weak D call: TRBD1 (5 bases). The CDR3 is 14 amino acids. Between the trimmed V and J ends, which lost 0 bases and 4 bases, there was a span of 10 bases. Germline values: CDR1 DFQATT, CDR2 SNEGSKA (reference sequence). CDR3 in amino acids: CSAREQDIYNEQFF. For the CDR3, the DNA is TGCAGTGCTAGAGAACAGGACATATACAATGAGCAGTTCTTC.